This TCR beta chain emerged from a study of T cell responses to AZD1222 COVID-19 vaccine. Study-level information: Pooled together were second doses at about 4 or about 12 weeks.

Trimming left V 0 bases short and J 5 bases short, with 5 bases between. The CDR3 length is 12 residues. Germline V gene sequence: CDR1 SGHRS, CDR2 YFSETQ. Using immunoSEQ multiplex PCR, the repertoire was profiled, and TCRdb retains in-frame clones only, with some absent. This sample has some 150,000 clones, with about 91% found just once. Study-level findings and limits: Donors skewed white British and female; clonal diversity was possibly underestimated.

Notes on this clone: Antigen specificity is unknown.

The sample in question was peripheral blood, obtained on day 0 of AZD1222 vaccination. The V gene is TRBV5-1, the J gene TRBJ1-2, with no clear D. The clonotype comes from an adult in good health. The CDR3 is CASSLDQYGYTF. The CDR3 DNA is TGCGCCAGCAGCTTGGACCAGTATGGCTACACCTTC.